This is a list of T cell receptor beta chains from one sample in a study of cytomegalovirus exposure and HLA in healthy donors. TCRdb's table, derived via immunoSEQ multiplex PCR, lists solely in-frame clones and lacks some. Its listing shows some 47,000 clones. Material: PBMCs. The receptors derive from a woman between 40 and 50 years old in good health and CMV-seronegative. Each CDR3 is given without its conserved first and last residue.

j_call v_call cdr3_aa
TRBJ1-5 TRBV2 ASSGLGTREE
TRBJ1-2 TRBV5-6 ASSLHQTENYGYT
TRBJ2-7 TRBV5-4 ASSLTLAGGRLSYEQY
TRBJ2-1 TRBV11-1 ASSRAGGSYNEQF
TRBJ2-3 TRBV6-1 ASSAVGRGTDTQY
TRBJ2-7 TRBV6-5 ASRTGAEQY
TRBJ2-1 TRBV4-2 ASRTYEREEIHEQF
. TRBV27 ASRGHSYEQY
TRBJ2-1 TRBV5-4 ASSLIGEGGEQF
TRBJ1-2 TRBV27 ASRAPGQGNRFNYGYT
TRBJ2-1 TRBV18 ASSASSSGSSYNEQF
TRBJ2-1 TRBV27 AARKRLDNEQF
TRBJ1-1 TRBV9 ASSVEAPDRDTEAF
TRBJ1-1 TRBV28 ASSDGQGAYTEAF
TRBJ2-7 TRBV18 ASSPPGQGDYEQY
TRBJ2-2 TRBV29-1 SISGTQYTGELF
TRBJ2-5 TRBV20-1 SAVRGETQY